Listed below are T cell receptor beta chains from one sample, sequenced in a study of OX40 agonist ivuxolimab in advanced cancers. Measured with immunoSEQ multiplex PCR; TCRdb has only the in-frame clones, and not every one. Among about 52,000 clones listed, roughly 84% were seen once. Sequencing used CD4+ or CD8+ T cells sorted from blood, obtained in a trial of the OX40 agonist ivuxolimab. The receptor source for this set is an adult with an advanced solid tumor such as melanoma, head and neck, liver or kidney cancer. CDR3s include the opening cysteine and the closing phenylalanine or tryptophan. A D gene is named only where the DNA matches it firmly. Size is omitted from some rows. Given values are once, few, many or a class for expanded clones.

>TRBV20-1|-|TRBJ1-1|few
TGCAGCAGACGGTATAACACTGAAGCTTTCTTT
CSRRYNTEAFF
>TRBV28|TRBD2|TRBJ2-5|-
TGTGCCAGCAGTCCCCTAGGCCGACTAGCGGGGGGGCCGGGGACCCAGTACTTC
CASSPLGRLAGGPGTQYF
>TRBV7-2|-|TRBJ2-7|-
TGTGCCAGCAGCTCGAACACAAACCCAGGACTATACGAGCAGTACTTC
CASSSNTNPGLYEQYF
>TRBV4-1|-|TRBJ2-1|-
TGCGCCAGCAGCCAAGTCGGGACTGTTTACAATGAGCAGTTCTTC
CASSQVGTVYNEQFF
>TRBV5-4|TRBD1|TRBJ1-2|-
TGTGCCACCCAACGGGGGGGACAGGCTAACTATGGCTACACCTTC
CATQRGGQANYGYTF
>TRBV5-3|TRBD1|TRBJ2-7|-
TGTGCCAGAAGCCACACCCCCGGGACAGACCTTTACGAGCAGTACTTC
CARSHTPGTDLYEQYF
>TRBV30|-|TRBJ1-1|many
TGTGCCTGGCTTGGGAGGGAGTCCACTGAAGCTTTCTTT
CAWLGRESTEAFF
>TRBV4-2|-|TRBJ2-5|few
TGTGCCAGCAGCCAAGGGGCCGGGGACCGCCGAGAGACCCAGTACTTC
CASSQGAGDRRETQYF
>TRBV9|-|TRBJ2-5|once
TGTGCCAGCAGCCCCGGGCCAAGAGAGACCCAGTACTTC
CASSPGPRETQYF
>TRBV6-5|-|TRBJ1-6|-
TGTGCCAGCGCCAGGACAGTTAATTCACCCCTCCACTTT
CASARTVNSPLHF
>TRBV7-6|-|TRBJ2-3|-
TGTGCCAGCAGCTTCATGGGGGAGTTTGGTACGCAGTATTTT
CASSFMGEFGTQYF
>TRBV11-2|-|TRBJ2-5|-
TGTGCCAGCAGCTTCACCCGACAGGAGGCCTACCCGAGGCAGGAGACCCAGTACTTC
CASSFTRQEAYPRQETQYF
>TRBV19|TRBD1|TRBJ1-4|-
TGTGCCAGTAGCAGACTTTCCGGGACAGGGGATGAAAAACTGTTTTTT
CASSRLSGTGDEKLFF
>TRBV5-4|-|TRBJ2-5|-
TGTGCCAGCAGCTTGGCCGGACAGTCCCAAGAGACCCAGTACTTC
CASSLAGQSQETQYF
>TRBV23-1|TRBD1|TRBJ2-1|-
TGCGCCAGCAGACCCCTCGGGGGGACAGGGGACAGGGATGAGCAGTTCTTC
CASRPLGGTGDRDEQFF
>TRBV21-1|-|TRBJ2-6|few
TGTGCCAGCAGCAAGAGGGGACTCTCTGGGGCCAACGTCCTGACTTTC
CASSKRGLSGANVLTF
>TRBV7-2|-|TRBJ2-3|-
TGTGCCAGCAGCCCGTTCGATACGCAGTATTTT
CASSPFDTQYF
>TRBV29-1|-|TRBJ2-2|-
TGCAGCGTTGGACATCTGAACACCGGGGAGCTGTTTTTT
CSVGHLNTGELFF
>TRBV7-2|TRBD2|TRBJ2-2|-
TGTGCCAGCAGCCCCAGGACTAGCGGGGGGGCTGACACCGGGGAGCTGTTTTTT
CASSPRTSGGADTGELFF
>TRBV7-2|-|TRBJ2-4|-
TGTGCCAGCAGTAACCAGGGGGCCGGGGAGGGCATTCAGTACTTC
CASSNQGAGEGIQYF
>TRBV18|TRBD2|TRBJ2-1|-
TGTGCCAGCTCACCTTCAGTGGTTAGCGGGGGCAATGAGCAGTTCTTC
CASSPSVVSGGNEQFF
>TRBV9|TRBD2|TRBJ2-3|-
TGTGCCAGCAGCCCTCAGGTCTTGGGCGGGGGAGATACGCAGTATTTT
CASSPQVLGGGDTQYF
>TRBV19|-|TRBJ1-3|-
TGTGCCAGTGTCGCAGGATCCTCTGGAAACACCATATATTTT
CASVAGSSGNTIYF
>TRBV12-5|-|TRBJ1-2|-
TGTGCTAGTGGTACCTCAGGGGCTAGCCAACAAGACTTC
CASGTSGASQQDF
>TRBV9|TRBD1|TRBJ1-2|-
TGTGCCAGCACCCAGGGGGCTCTCTATGGCTACACCTTC
CASTQGALYGYTF
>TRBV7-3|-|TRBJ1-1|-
TGTGCCAGCAGCCAAAGTCAGGGAACTGAAGCTTTCTTT
CASSQSQGTEAFF
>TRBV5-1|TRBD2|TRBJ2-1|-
TGCGCCAGCAGCCCCGGGACTAGCGGACTTTTGGGTGAGCAGTTCTTC
CASSPGTSGLLGEQFF
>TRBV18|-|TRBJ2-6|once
TGTGCCAGCTCACCGGGTGGCCCTCACTCTGGGGCCAACGTCCTGACTTTC
CASSPGGPHSGANVLTF
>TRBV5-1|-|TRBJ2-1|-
TGCGCCAGTAGATCCTACAATGAGCAGTTCTTC
CASRSYNEQFF
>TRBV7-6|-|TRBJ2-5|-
TGTGCCAGCAGCTTAGCACAGGGAGAGACCCAGTACTTC
CASSLAQGETQYF
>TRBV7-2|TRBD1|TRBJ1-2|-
TGTGCCAGCAGCTCACACAGGGGGATTGGCTACACCTTC
CASSSHRGIGYTF
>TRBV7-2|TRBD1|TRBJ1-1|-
TGTGCCAGCAGCTTAACCCCACAGGGGTACACTGAAGCTTTCTTT
CASSLTPQGYTEAFF
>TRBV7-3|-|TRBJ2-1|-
TGTGCCAGCAGCATCCTACCCTTCAATGAGCAGTTCTTC
CASSILPFNEQFF
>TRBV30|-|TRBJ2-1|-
TGTGCCTGGAGTGTAACGACTACTTACAATGAGCAGTTCTTC
CAWSVTTTYNEQFF
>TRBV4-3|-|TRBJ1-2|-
TGCGCCAGCAGCCCCGGGGACGGCTACACCTTC
CASSPGDGYTF
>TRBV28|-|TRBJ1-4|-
TGTGCCAGCAGCCCCCCGGGCCCCATCCATGAAAAACTGTTTTTT
CASSPPGPIHEKLFF
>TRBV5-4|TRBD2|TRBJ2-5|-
TGTGCCAGCAGCGTGGGCGGGAGCGGGGGGCCGGGGGGAGAGACCCAGTACTTC
CASSVGGSGGPGGETQYF
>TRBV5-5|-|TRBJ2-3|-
TGTGCCAGCAGAGGGGACTTAGGAGATACGCAGTATTTT
CASRGDLGDTQYF
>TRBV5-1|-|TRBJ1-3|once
TGCGCCAGCAGCTTGGTCGGGGGCTCTGGAAACACCATATATTTT
CASSLVGGSGNTIYF
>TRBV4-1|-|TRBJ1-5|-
TGCGCCAGCAGCCAGTTTGTCACTGGAGGAATCCAGCCCCAGCATTTT
CASSQFVTGGIQPQHF
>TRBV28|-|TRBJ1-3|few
TGTGCCAGCAGTCCCCCCACAGGGCTAGGAAACACCATATATTTT
CASSPPTGLGNTIYF
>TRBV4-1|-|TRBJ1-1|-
TGCGCCAGCGGGGGGCGAGGCACTGAAGCTTTCTTT
CASGGRGTEAFF
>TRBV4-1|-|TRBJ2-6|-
TGCGCCAGCAGCCAAGAAAGGAGCACTGGGGCCAACGTCCTGACTTTC
CASSQERSTGANVLTF
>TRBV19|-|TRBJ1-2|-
TGTGCCAGTAGTAGGGCTCCCTATGGCTACACCTTC
CASSRAPYGYTF
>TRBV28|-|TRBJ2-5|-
TGTGCCAGCGGATTGGGGATACAAGAGACCCAGTACTTC
CASGLGIQETQYF
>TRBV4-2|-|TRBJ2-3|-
TGTGCCAGCAGCCAAGCGGTGGGCACAGATACGCAGTATTTT
CASSQAVGTDTQYF
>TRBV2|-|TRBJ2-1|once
TGTGCCAGCAGTGAATTGGGGATACAAGAGGGCAATGAGCAGTTCTTC
CASSELGIQEGNEQFF
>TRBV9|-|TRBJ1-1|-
TGTGCCAGCAGCGAAATGGCCGGGGGCGAAGCTTTCTTT
CASSEMAGGEAFF
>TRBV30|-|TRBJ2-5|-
TGTGCCTGGAGTGTTATGGAGACCCAGTACTTC
CAWSVMETQYF
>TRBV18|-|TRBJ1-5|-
TGTGCCAGCTCACCCGGGACGGGGACTAATCAGCCCCAGCATTTT
CASSPGTGTNQPQHF
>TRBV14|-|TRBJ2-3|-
TGTGCCAGCAGCCAAGGACTCGGGGGGCGCACAGATACGCAGTATTTT
CASSQGLGGRTDTQYF
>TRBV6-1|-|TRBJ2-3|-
TGTGCCAGCAGTGAATTCCAGGGACCCGGCACAGATACGCAGTATTTT
CASSEFQGPGTDTQYF
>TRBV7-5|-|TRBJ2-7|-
TGTGTCAGAAGCTCCCACCTGACGGTAGACTTC
CVRSSHLTVDF